This entry lists 27 T cell receptor beta chains sequenced from one sample in a study of T cells expressing NK-cell markers. TCRdb re-called the 5' RACE reads; one entry per CDR3 protein, DNA not given. Seen in this sample are around 140,000 distinct CDR3 sequences; the ten most common clones hold 9.5% to 15%. The sequencing sample was made of blood T cells: a sorted CD56 or NKG2C T cell subset, CD4+ or CD8+ T cells, or bulk PBMC T cells (not recorded which). The receptors stem from a man younger than 30 in good health.

The chain has TRBV12-3 or TRBV12-4 and TRBJ1-1. The CDR3 is made up of 14 amino acids. The CDR3 sequence is CASSFGSSTTEAFF.

V is TRBV5-6 and J is TRBJ2-1; no DNA is available, so the TRBD1 call from TCRdb remains unchecked. Germline CDR1 SGHDT, CDR2 YYEEEE. CDR3 length: 17 amino acids. The CDR3 spells CASSSVSGPSSYNEQFF.

The chain carries TRBV5-6 and TRBJ1-1; TCRdb reports TRBD1, a call that lacks DNA to check it against. The germline V gene has CDR1 SGHDT and CDR2 YYEEEE. The CDR3 has 15 residues. This chain's CDR3 is CASSLEGGGHTEAFF.

The V gene is TRBV5-6, the J gene TRBJ2-2; with no DNA, the TCRdb D assignment of TRBD1 cannot be verified. The V gene's germline CDR1 is SGHDT and CDR2 YYEEEE. The CDR3 is made up of 17 amino acids. CDR3: CASSHEGGWGLIGELFF.

V is TRBV20-1 and J is TRBJ2-1; absent DNA, TCRdb's TRBD2 call cannot be checked. The CDR3 has 15 residues. Per the germline V gene, CDR1 is DFQATT and CDR2 is SNEGSKA (reference sequence). CDR3 residues: CSARTAGGMINEQFF.

The chain uses TRBV6-1 and TRBJ2-5. This CDR3 contains 13 residues. Germline CDR1 and CDR2: MNHNS and SASEGT. CDR3 protein: CASSVAIQETQYF.

This sequence joins TRBV4-1 and TRBJ2-1; absent DNA, TCRdb's TRBD2 call cannot be checked. Germline V gene data show CDR1 as MGHRA and CDR2 as YSYEKL. The CDR3 loop spans 16 amino acids. The CDR3 reads CASSQQRPSSYNEQFF.

The chain couples TRBV6-1 to TRBJ2-2; TCRdb lists TRBD1, though no DNA is available to test this call. The CDR3 extends over 13 amino acids. Germline CDR1 MNHNS, CDR2 SASEGT. This chain's CDR3 is CASRKQGSGELFF.

The genes are TRBV7-2 and TRBJ2-5; TCRdb picks TRBD2, but there is no DNA to check that call. This CDR3 spans 14 amino acids. CDR1 and CDR2 (germline): SGHTA, FQGNSA. This CDR3 is CASSAPDERETQYF. Complete variable domain (other parts from reference TRBV7-2 and TRBJ2-5): GAGVSQSPSNKVTEKGKDVELRCDPISGHTALYWYRQSLGQGLEFLIYFQGNSAPDKSGLPSDRFSAERTGGSVSTLTIQRTQQEDSAVYLCASSAPDERETQYFGPGTRLLVL.

V gene TRBV27 combines with J gene TRBJ1-1. CDR1 is MNHEY, CDR2 SMNVEV, per germline (reference sequence). There are 13 residues in the CDR3. CDR3 sequence: CASSKGAGTEAFF.

This chain uses TRBV29-1 with TRBJ1-1; TCRdb proposes TRBD1, but this gene call is untestable without DNA. This CDR3 spans 13 amino acids. The germline V gene has CDR1 SQVTM and CDR2 ANQGSEA. CDR3: CSGEQGMNTEAFF.

The chain links TRBV30 to TRBJ2-7; TCRdb's D call, TRBD2, is unchecked because there is no DNA. CDR1 and CDR2 (germline): GTSNPN, SVGIG (reference sequence). The CDR3 is made up of 14 amino acids. The CDR3 reads CAWSWASGSNEQYF.

V and J are TRBV19 and TRBJ2-7; TCRdb proposes TRBD1, but this gene call is untestable without DNA. The germline V gene has CDR1 LNHDA and CDR2 SQIVND (reference sequence). The CDR3 has 14 residues. CDR3 residues: CASRTRQGDYEQYF.

The chain recombines TRBV7-6 with TRBJ2-5; the D gene TCRdb calls, TRBD1, cannot be checked with no DNA. The CDR3 sequence is 16 residues long. Germline CDR1 is SGHVS and CDR2 is FNYEAQ. This chain's CDR3 is CASSLSGWEIRETQYF.

This rearrangement joins TRBV30 to TRBJ2-7; absent DNA, TCRdb's TRBD1 call cannot be checked. The germline CDR1 and CDR2 sequences are GTSNPN and SVGIG (reference sequence). This CDR3 has 15 amino acids. CDR3 in amino acids: CAWSEGQGGRNEQYF.

This rearrangement joins TRBV6-2 or TRBV6-3 to TRBJ2-1; the TRBD2 assignment by TCRdb is unverifiable without DNA. The CDR3 is 12 amino acids. CDR1 and CDR2 (germline): MNHEY, SVGEGT. This CDR3 is CASSLRESEQFF.

The rearrangement links TRBV4-2 to TRBJ2-5; the D call of TRBD1 rests on TCRdb alone, since no DNA is present to check it. The CDR3 has 15 residues. Germline CDR1 is LGHNA and CDR2 is YNFKEQ. The CDR3 sequence: CASSRAGTEQETQYF.

The J gene is TRBJ1-5, the V gene TRBV5-5. The CDR3 spans 16 residues. CDR1 SGHKS and CDR2 YYEKEE come from the germline V gene (reference sequence). This chain's CDR3 is CASSLVATDSNQPQHF.

This rearrangement joins TRBV7-9 to TRBJ2-1; the TCRdb call, TRBD1, lacks DNA for checking. Germline CDR1 reads SEHNR; CDR2 reads FQNEAQ (reference sequence). The CDR3 has 13 amino acids. The CDR3: CASSLGPGGEQFF.

This chain links TRBV5-1 with TRBJ2-7; TCRdb selects TRBD1, and the lack of DNA leaves this call unchecked. In germline, CDR1 is SGHRS, CDR2 YFSETQ. The CDR3 runs to 13 residues. CDR3 in amino acids: CASRAGQGVEQYF. Full variable domain (missing parts from reference TRBV5-1 and TRBJ2-7): KAGVTQTPRYLIKTRGQQVTLSCSPISGHRSVSWYQQTPGQGLQFLFEYFSETQRNKGNFPGRFSGRQFSNSRSEMNVSTLELGDSALYLCASRAGQGVEQYFGPGTRLTVT.

The V and J genes are TRBV29-1 and TRBJ1-2; absent DNA, TCRdb's TRBD1 call cannot be checked. Per germline, CDR1 SQVTM and CDR2 ANQGSEA. The CDR3 is 13 amino acids. CDR3 loop: CSVEVRGHYGYTF.

The rearrangement links TRBV7-9 to TRBJ2-7; TCRdb calls TRBD2, which cannot be checked without DNA. The CDR3 sequence is 16 residues long. Germline CDR1 is SEHNR and CDR2 is FQNEAQ (reference sequence). The CDR3 is CASSQRTSGSSYEQYF.

The chain is built from TRBV14 and TRBJ2-7. CDR1 and CDR2 from the germline V gene are SGHDN and FVKESK. The CDR3 sequence is 13 residues long. The chain's CDR3 is CASSQTDYYEQYF.

The V and J genes are TRBV11-3 and TRBJ1-2. The CDR3 loop spans 13 amino acids. Germline V lookup: CDR1 SGHNT, CDR2 YENEEA. The CDR3 loop is CASSFRQGNGYTF.

The genes are TRBV7-2 and TRBJ2-1; TCRdb's D call, TRBD2, is unchecked because there is no DNA. The CDR3 has 17 residues. Per the germline V gene, CDR1 is SGHTA and CDR2 is FQGNSA. The CDR3 region is CASSLGSGPDWADEQFF.

V gene TRBV7-6 combines with J gene TRBJ1-2; no DNA is available, so the TRBD1 call from TCRdb remains unchecked. Germline V lookup: CDR1 SGHVS, CDR2 FNYEAQ. The CDR3 consists of 17 residues. The CDR3 is CASSLAVEDRVRNGYTF.

The chain employs TRBV5-6 and TRBJ2-1. The germline gives CDR1 SGHDT, CDR2 YYEEEE. The CDR3 consists of 15 residues. The CDR3 is CASSLAQGVGNEQFF.